This T cell receptor (beta chain) was found in a study of early T cells in non-severe SARS-CoV-2 infection. The germline CDR1 and CDR2 sequences are DFQATT and SNEGSKA (reference sequence). CDR3 size: 14 residues. Between the trimmed V and J ends, which lost 6 bases and 7 bases, there was a span of 21 bases. Using its own MiXCR run on the 5' RACE reads, TCRdb lists one record per CDR3 protein. Of more than 80,000 distinct CDR3 sequences in the sample, about an eighth are singletons; the top ten hold roughly 6.4%. The gene calls are TRBV20-1 and TRBJ2-5; the D call may be TRBD1 or TRBD2 (5 bases each). The receptor's source is an adult who was a healthcare worker with PCR-confirmed SARS-CoV-2 infection or an uninfected control (not recorded which). The material sequenced was whole blood. The DNA for the CDR3 is TGCAGTGCCAAACGCGGGTTTATGCAGGGGACCCAGTACTTC. This sequence encodes CSAKRGFMQGTQYF.